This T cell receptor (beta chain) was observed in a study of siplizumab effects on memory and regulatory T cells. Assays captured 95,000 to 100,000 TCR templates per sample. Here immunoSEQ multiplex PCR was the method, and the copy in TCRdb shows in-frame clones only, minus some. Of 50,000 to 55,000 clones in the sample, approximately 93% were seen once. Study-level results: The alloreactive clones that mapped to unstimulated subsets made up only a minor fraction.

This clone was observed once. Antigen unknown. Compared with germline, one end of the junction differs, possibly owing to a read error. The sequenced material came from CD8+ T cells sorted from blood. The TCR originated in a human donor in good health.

CDR3 bases: TGTGCCAGCAGTTACTCGAACTCGGTCTTGCCCCTCTTC. Protein product: CASSYSNSVLPLF. This rearrangement joins TRBV6-5 to TRBJ2-4; D gene unclear. The V gene's germline CDR1 is MNHEY and CDR2 SVGAGI. The CDR3 totals 13 residues.